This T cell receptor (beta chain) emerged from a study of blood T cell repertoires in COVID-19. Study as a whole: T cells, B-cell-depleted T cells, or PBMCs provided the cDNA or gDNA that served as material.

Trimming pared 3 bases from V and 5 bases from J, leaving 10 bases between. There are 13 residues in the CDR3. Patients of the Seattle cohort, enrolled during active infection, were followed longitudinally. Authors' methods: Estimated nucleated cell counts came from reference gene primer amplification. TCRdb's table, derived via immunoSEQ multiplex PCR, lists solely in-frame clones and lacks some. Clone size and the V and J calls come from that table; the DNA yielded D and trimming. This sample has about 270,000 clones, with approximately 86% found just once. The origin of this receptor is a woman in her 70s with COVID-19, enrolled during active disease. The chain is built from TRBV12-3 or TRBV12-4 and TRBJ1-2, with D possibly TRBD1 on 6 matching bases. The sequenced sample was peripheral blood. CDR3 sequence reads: CASSLGRGYGYTF. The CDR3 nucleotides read TGTGCCAGCAGTTTGGGCAGGGGTTATGGCTACACCTTC.